Only a few counts were recorded for the clone carrying this T cell receptor (beta chain). Its cognate antigen is unknown. This record belongs to a study of spatial heterogeneity in lung cancer. Study-wide results and limits: For expanded intratumoral alpha and beta TCRs, counts tracked tumor mutation counts.

TCRdb called the 5' RACE reads again in MiXCR, with one record for every CDR3 protein. The sample has about 2,600 distinct CDR3 sequences; 8% are singletons. Trimming took 4 bases from V and 5 from J; bases not matched to a gene: 6. Per germline, CDR1 SGHRS and CDR2 YFSETQ. The CDR3 runs to 14 residues. Indicated time point: sample taken at primary tumor resection. The V and J genes are TRBV5-1 and TRBJ2-7; 10 bases map to TRBD1. Here the sequenced sample was lung tumor tissue, taken at surgery. The clonotype comes from a female donor with early-stage non-small cell lung cancer. CDR3 bases: TGCGCCAGCAGCGGGGGACAGGGGTTCCACGAGCAGTACTTC. Translating gives CASSGGQGFHEQYF.